This T cell receptor (beta chain) was captured by sequencing in a study of blood T cell repertoires in COVID-19 (TCRdb year 2020). Looking at the study overall: Samples from collaborators originated in the United States, Italy and Spain and spanned both the acute and convalescent phases of COVID-19. Where HLA class I and class II types were available, the types were taken from metadata supplied by the sample provider, not from assay-based typing. Sample metadata almost always included a de-identified subject ID, COVID-19 status, age in years and sex. The material from the prospective study consisted of cDNA or gDNA derived from T cells, B-cell-depleted T cells, or PBMCs. Samples were obtained from the ongoing ImmuneRACE study (first 160 participants) and from approximately 1,200 subjects provided by 6 global collaborators. Deeply sampled blood TCRbeta repertoires from subjects exposed to, actively infected with, or recovered from COVID-19 were included in the dataset. The repertoires were made available in a free public database intended to serve as a resource for research on the immune response to SARS-CoV-2. What the study reported, not specific to this receptor: How much clinical and demographic metadata was included differed by source and by participant, and the metadata was provided uncurated.

On this clone itself: The antigen it recognizes is unknown. Within one base of it there is no much larger clone, and no base qualities were kept.

TCRbeta CDR3 regions were amplified from genomic DNA using the immunoSEQ Assay, a bias-controlled multiplex PCR. The study's processing was this. The number of nucleated cells in each sample was estimated by amplification of reference gene primers within the assay. Sequence reads were collapsed and filtered to measure the absolute abundance of every unique TCRbeta CDR3 rearrangement. Productive Simpson clonality was computed per sample as the square root of Simpson's diversity index over productive rearrangements. The source is immuneACCESS, and TCRdb retained only in-frame sequences with V and J called. Part of the clones is not carried over; for the studies checked, unresolved V genes explain less than half of this, and the remainder is unexplained. V and J calls and clone size are copied from that table; D and trimming were computed from the DNA. This sample is represented by about 150,000 clones; about 80% of them were singletons. The ten largest clones take up approximately 40% of the sample.

Each collaborating institution followed its own protocols to collect whole blood in K2EDTA tubes. Collaborator samples were shipped for TCRbeta analysis as frozen whole blood, isolated PBMCs, or DNA extracted from either sample type. Reading from cysteine to phenylalanine, the CDR3 counts 14 amino acids. The CDR3 DNA has 42 bases and is translated from base 1. In the germline V gene, CDR1 corresponds to SNHLY and CDR2 to FYNNEI. V lost 7 bases and J lost 4 bases, and the count of bases not matched to a germline gene is 6. The clonotype comes from a human donor in a cohort sampled during active COVID-19. The sample was peripheral blood. This receptor chain uses TRBV2 and TRBJ1-4, with 7 bases aligning to TRBD1. Here is the DNA: TGTGCCAGCACTACAGGGGTTCGTAATGAAAAACTGTTTTTT. Its protein product is CASTTGVRNEKLFF.